This T cell receptor beta chain was documented in a study of blood T cell repertoires in COVID-19. Turning to the study itself: PBMCs, B-cell-depleted T cells, or T cells were the source of the cDNA or gDNA that made up the material.

Data came from immunoSEQ multiplex PCR; TCRdb stores just in-frame clones and leaves some out. The sample lists roughly 250,000 clones, 70% to 85% occurring once. Germline V gene sequence: CDR1 MGHRA, CDR2 YSYEKL. The CDR3 totals 18 residues. V shed 4 bases and J shed 2 bases, with 23 bases lying between them. This TCR was sampled from a human donor with COVID-19, enrolled during active disease. The donor label of this sample is uncertain. This chain joins TRBV4-1 and TRBJ1-2, with D maybe TRBD1 (6 bases). Sequencing was done on a sample of peripheral blood. The CDR3: CASSPMVGGPSYNYGYTF. CDR3 bases: TGCGCCAGCAGCCCCATGGTGGGGGGGCCCTCCTACAACTATGGCTACACCTTC.